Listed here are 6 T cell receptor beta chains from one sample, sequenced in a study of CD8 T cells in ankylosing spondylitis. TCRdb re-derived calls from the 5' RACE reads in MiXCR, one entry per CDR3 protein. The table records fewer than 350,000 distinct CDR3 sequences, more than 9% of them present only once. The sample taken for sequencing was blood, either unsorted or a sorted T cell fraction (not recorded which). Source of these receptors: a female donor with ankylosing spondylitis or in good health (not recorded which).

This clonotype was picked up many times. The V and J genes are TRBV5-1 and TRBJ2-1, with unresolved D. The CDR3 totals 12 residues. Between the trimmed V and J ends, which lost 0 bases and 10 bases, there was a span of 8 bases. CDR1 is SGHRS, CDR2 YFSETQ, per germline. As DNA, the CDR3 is TGCGCCAGCAGCTTGGGTTTATCCGAGCAGTTCTTC. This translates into CASSLGLSEQFF.

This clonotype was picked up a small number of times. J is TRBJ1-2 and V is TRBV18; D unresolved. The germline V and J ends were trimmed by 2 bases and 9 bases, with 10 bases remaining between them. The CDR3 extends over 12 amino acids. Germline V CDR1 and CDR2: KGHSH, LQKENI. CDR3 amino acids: CASSPDSSRYTF. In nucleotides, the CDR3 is TGTGCCAGCTCACCAGATTCTAGCCGCTACACCTTC. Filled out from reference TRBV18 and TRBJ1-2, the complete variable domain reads NAGVMQNPRHLVRRRGQEARLRCSPMKGHSHVYWYRQLPEEGLKFMVYLQKENIIDESGMPKERFSAEFPKEGPSILRIQQVVRGDSAAYFCASSPDSSRYTFGSGTRLTVV.

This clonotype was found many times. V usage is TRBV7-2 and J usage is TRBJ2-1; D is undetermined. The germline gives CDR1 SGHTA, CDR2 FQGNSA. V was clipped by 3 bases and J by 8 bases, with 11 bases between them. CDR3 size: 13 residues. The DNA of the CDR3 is TGTGCCAGCAGCTTGCCCCACAAGGATGAGCAGTTCTTC. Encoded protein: CASSLPHKDEQFF. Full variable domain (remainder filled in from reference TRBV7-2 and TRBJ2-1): GAGVSQSPSNKVTEKGKDVELRCDPISGHTALYWYRQSLGQGLEFLIYFQGNSAPDKSGLPSDRFSAERTGGSVSTLTIQRTQQEDSAVYLCASSLPHKDEQFFGPGTRLTVL.

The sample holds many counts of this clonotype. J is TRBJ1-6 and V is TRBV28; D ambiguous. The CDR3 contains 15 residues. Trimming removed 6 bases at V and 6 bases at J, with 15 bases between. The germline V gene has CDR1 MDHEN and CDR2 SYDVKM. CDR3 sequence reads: CASRARRTANSPLHF. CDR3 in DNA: TGTGCCAGCAGGGCGCGGCGGACGGCTAATTCACCCCTCCACTTT.

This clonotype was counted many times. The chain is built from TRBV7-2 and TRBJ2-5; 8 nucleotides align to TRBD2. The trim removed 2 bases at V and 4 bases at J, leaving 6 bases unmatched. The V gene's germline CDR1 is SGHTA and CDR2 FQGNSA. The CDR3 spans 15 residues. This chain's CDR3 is CASSLMTSEAETQYF. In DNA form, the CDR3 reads TGTGCCAGCAGCTTAATGACTAGCGAAGCAGAGACCCAGTACTTC.

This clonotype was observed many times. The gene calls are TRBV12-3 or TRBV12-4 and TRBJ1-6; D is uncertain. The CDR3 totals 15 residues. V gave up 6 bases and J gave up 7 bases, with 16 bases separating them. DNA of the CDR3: TGTGCCAGCAGGAAGCAGGACGGAACCAATTCACCCCTCCACTTT. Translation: CASRKQDGTNSPLHF.